The 30 T cell receptor beta chains below all came from one sample that was sequenced in a study of siplizumab effects on memory and regulatory T cells. The repertoire was sequenced with immunoSEQ multiplex PCR; TCRdb's copy has only in-frame clones and lacks some. The table lists around 100,000 clones, about 90% of them singletons. The source material was CD4+ T cells sorted from blood. All receptors come from a human donor in good health.

The gene calls are TRBV13 and TRBJ2-7; a weak D match, TRBD1 (6 bases). V was pared by 5 bases and J by 5 bases, with 19 bases between. The CDR3 totals 15 residues. Germline V lookup: CDR1 PRHDT, CDR2 FYEKMQ (reference sequence). CDR3 nucleotides: TGTGCCAGCAGCCGTTCCAGGGGTCGAAGGGACGAGCAGTACTTC. Amino acids: CASSRSRGRRDEQYF. The full variable domain, with the rest looked up from reference TRBV13 and TRBJ2-7, is AAGVIQSPRHLIKEKRETATLKCYPIPRHDTVYWYQQGPGQDPQFLISFYEKMQSDKGSIPDRFSAQQFSDYHSELNMSSLELGDSALYFCASSRSRGRRDEQYFGPGTRLTVT.

The chain couples TRBV5-1 to TRBJ2-7, with D possibly matching TRBD1 (6 bases). Germline values: CDR1 SGHRS, CDR2 YFSETQ. The CDR3 contains 11 residues. V was shortened by 6 bases and J by 7 bases, with 11 bases between the two germline ends. CDR3 residues: CASTGGREQYF. In DNA form, the CDR3 reads TGCGCCAGCACTGGGGGCAGGGAGCAGTACTTC.

This clone was seen only once. The V and J genes are TRBV5-6 and TRBJ1-5; 7 nucleotides align to TRBD1. The germline V gene has CDR1 SGHDT and CDR2 YYEEEE. The J segment lost 4 bases and the V segment lost 4 bases, leaving 8 bases of the junction unmatched. The CDR3 spans 15 residues. The DNA for the CDR3 is TGTGCCAGCAGCCCCGGGCCGGGACAGAATCAGCCCCAGCATTTT. It encodes CASSPGPGQNQPQHF.

The genes are TRBV5-6 and TRBJ2-5; D remains unclear. Deletions cut 0 bases from V and 1 base from J, with 7 bases between. This CDR3 comprises 14 residues. Germline CDR1 reads SGHDT; CDR2 reads YYEEEE. CDR3 bases: TGTGCCAGCAGCTTGGAACCTTTCCAAGAGACCCAGTACTTC. This gives the protein CASSLEPFQETQYF. The complete variable domain, with remaining parts taken from reference TRBV5-6 and TRBJ2-5, reads DAGVTQSPTHLIKTRGQQVTLRCSPKSGHDTVSWYQQALGQGPQFIFQYYEEEERQRGNFPDRFSGHQFPNYSSELNVNALLLGDSALYLCASSLEPFQETQYFGPGTRLLVL.

V and J are TRBV28 and TRBJ2-7; 7 positions match TRBD2. Germline trimming cut 3 bases from V and 0 bases from J; bases unmatched to any gene: 5. CDR1 MDHEN and CDR2 SYDVKM come from the germline V gene. The CDR3 loop spans 15 amino acids. The CDR3 here is CASSLGGGSSYEQYF. CDR3 nucleotide sequence: TGTGCCAGCAGTTTGGGGGGGGGTTCCTCCTACGAGCAGTACTTC. Complete variable domain (other parts from reference TRBV28 and TRBJ2-7): DVKVTQSSRYLVKRTGEKVFLECVQDMDHENMFWYRQDPGLGLRLIYFSYDVKMKEKGDIPEGYSVSREKKERFSLILESASTNQTSMYLCASSLGGGSSYEQYFGPGTRLTVT.

The J gene is TRBJ2-3, the V gene TRBV5-1; 8 bases are shared with TRBD1. The CDR3 runs 14 residues. J gave up 3 bases and V 4 bases, and 4 bases lay outside the gene matches. In germline, CDR1 is SGHRS, CDR2 YFSETQ. As DNA, the CDR3 is TGCGCCAGCAGCCCCCGGACAGGGACAGATACGCAGTATTTT. It encodes CASSPRTGTDTQYF.

The rearrangement joins TRBV6-5 to TRBJ1-2; D is unresolved. Trimming removed 2 bases at V and 4 bases at J, with 8 bases between. Germline V lookup: CDR1 MNHEY, CDR2 SVGAGI. The CDR3 totals 13 residues. CDR3 nucleotide sequence: TGTGCCAGCAGTTACGAGGCAGGCTATGGCTACACCTTC. It yields the protein CASSYEAGYGYTF.

This chain connects TRBV4-3 to TRBJ1-4, with a tentative D call TRBD1 (5 bases). Per germline, CDR1 LGHNA and CDR2 YSLEER. V lost 0 bases, J lost 6 bases, and 14 bases lay in between. The CDR3 length is 16 residues. CDR3 in amino acids: CASSQDRRGQYEKLFF. For the CDR3, the DNA is TGCGCCAGCAGCCAAGATAGAAGGGGTCAATATGAAAAACTGTTTTTT.

The V and J genes are TRBV10-3 and TRBJ2-7, with 11 bases aligning to TRBD2. The CDR3 totals 14 residues. V shed 5 bases and J 4 bases; nucleotides not matched to a gene: 4. Germline CDR1 ENHRY, CDR2 SYGVKD. CDR3 DNA sequence: TGTGCCATCAGTCCGACTAGCGGGGCTTACGAGCAGTACTTC. It translates to CAISPTSGAYEQYF.

As to this clone: The sample contains more than one DNA sequence encoding this CDR3. V usage is TRBV29-1 and J usage is TRBJ1-2; 8 bases match TRBD1. V lost 7 bases to trimming and J lost 4 bases; unmatched junction nucleotides: 2. Germline-derived CDR1 and CDR2 are SQVTM and ANQGSEA. CDR3 size: 11 residues. The CDR3 DNA is TGCAGCGCCGACAGGGGCTATGGCTACACCTTC. It is translated as CSADRGYGYTF.

The chain couples TRBV7-8 to TRBJ1-5; D is ambiguous. V lost 5 bases and J 3 bases, leaving 5 bases between the germline ends. The CDR3 runs 12 residues. Germline CDR1 SGHVS, CDR2 FQNEAQ. CDR3 DNA sequence: TGTGCCAGCAGCCTCAACAATCAGCCCCAGCATTTT. Translation: CASSLNNQPQHF.

The V call is TRBV18, the J call TRBJ2-7; a weak D match, TRBD1 (6 bases). Germline CDR1 is KGHSH and CDR2 is LQKENI. V was clipped by 2 bases and J by 1 base, with 12 bases between them. This CDR3 has 15 residues. The DNA of the CDR3 is TGTGCCAGCTCACCAACTGGGGGCCCGTCCTACGAGCAGTACTTC. This encodes CASSPTGGPSYEQYF.

This clone was recorded once. This chain uses TRBV6-1 with TRBJ2-7; 7 positions match TRBD1. J lost 2 bases, V lost 2 bases, and 12 bases had no gene match. This CDR3 region has 17 residues. Germline V gene lookup returns CDR1 MNHNS and CDR2 SASEGT. In DNA form, the CDR3 reads TGTGCCAGCAGTGAATCGAGGGGGCTTCGGCGGGCCTACGAGCAGTACTTC. This gives the protein CASSESRGLRRAYEQYF.

The V gene is TRBV18, the J gene TRBJ2-7; weak D call: TRBD1 (5 bases). Trimming took 7 bases from V and 4 from J, leaving 20 bases between them. The CDR3 sequence is 15 residues long. Germline lookup yields CDR1 KGHSH and CDR2 LQKENI. DNA for the CDR3: TGTGCCAGCTACGACCAGGGTGGTAGTATTTACGAGCAGTACTTC. Translated, it gives CASYDQGGSIYEQYF.

The chain uses TRBV18 and TRBJ1-4; 7 positions agree with TRBD1. This CDR3 spans 15 amino acids. The junction had 4 bases not matched to a gene; V was cut back by 1 base and J by 5 bases. Germline CDR1 KGHSH, CDR2 LQKENI. The CDR3 coding sequence is TGTGCCAGCTCACCACAGGGGACAGACAATGAAAAACTGTTTTTT. Translation gives CASSPQGTDNEKLFF.

This clone was counted once. The chain uses TRBV7-2 and TRBJ1-5; no firm D call. Germline V gives CDR1 SGHTA, CDR2 FQGNSA. The CDR3 contains 13 residues. The V end lost 8 bases, the J end lost 9 bases, and 17 bases lay between the germline ends. The CDR3 DNA is TGTGCCAGCTCCACTCAGAGCGATCCGCCCCAGCATTTT. Its translation: CASSTQSDPPQHF.

With regard to this clone: The same CDR3 arises from other DNA sequences in this sample as well. The chain links TRBV27 to TRBJ2-3; D unclear. This CDR3 spans 14 amino acids. Germline-derived CDR1 and CDR2 are MNHEY and SMNVEV (reference sequence). Trimming left V 5 bases short and J 6 bases short, with 15 bases between. The CDR3 sequence: CASSPTGGLDTQYF. CDR3 DNA sequence: TGTGCCAGCAGTCCAACGGGTGGATTGGATACGCAGTATTTT.

V is TRBV5-1 and J is TRBJ1-1; TRBD1 matches 7 bases. V lost 2 bases to trimming and J lost 1 base; unmatched junction nucleotides: 11. This CDR3 contains 17 residues. CDR1 and CDR2 from the germline V gene are SGHRS and YFSETQ. Here the CDR3 reads CASSLLTGRGTNTEAFF. CDR3 sequence (DNA): TGCGCCAGCAGCTTATTGACAGGGAGGGGAACGAACACTGAAGCTTTCTTT.

The chain is built from TRBV30 and TRBJ1-1; no firm D call. V lost 2 bases to trimming and J lost 7 bases, with 14 bases between them. This CDR3 is 13 amino acids long. Germline CDR1 is GTSNPN and CDR2 is SVGIG (reference sequence). CDR3 nucleotides: TGTGCCTGGAGTCACGGGGAGGTCGGTGAAGCTTTCTTT. This encodes CAWSHGEVGEAFF.

J is TRBJ1-6 and V is TRBV6-1; D unresolved. The V and J ends lost 8 bases and 3 bases respectively, with 14 bases between them. The CDR3 runs to 15 residues. Germline V CDR1 and CDR2: MNHNS, SASEGT. The CDR3 spells CASAFGDFYNSPLHF. CDR3 DNA sequence: TGTGCCAGCGCGTTTGGGGATTTCTATAATTCACCCCTCCACTTT.

The chain joins TRBV10-3 to TRBJ2-3; no definite D call. Germline V gives CDR1 ENHRY, CDR2 SYGVKD. The CDR3 loop spans 15 amino acids. Trimming stripped 3 bases from V and 3 bases from J, with 13 bases between. The CDR3 reads CAISDKGPQTDTQYF. The CDR3 nucleotides read TGTGCCATCAGTGATAAAGGACCCCAGACAGATACGCAGTATTTT.

This clone was seen a single time. The rearrangement uses TRBV5-1 and TRBJ2-7; perhaps D is TRBD1 or TRBD2 (5 bases each). V lost 4 bases and J lost 3, with 14 bases in between. From germline, CDR1 is SGHRS and CDR2 YFSETQ. This CDR3 comprises 14 residues. For the CDR3, the DNA is TGCGCCAGCAGCCTGGGAGCAGGGTTCTACGAGCAGTACTTC. Amino acid sequence: CASSLGAGFYEQYF.

The rearrangement uses TRBV6-5 and TRBJ2-7; D gene unclear. This CDR3 is built from 13 residues. The V gene lost 6 bases and the J gene lost 4 bases, with 13 bases spanning the gap. The germline V gene has CDR1 MNHEY and CDR2 SVGAGI. CDR3 amino acids: CASSINEAYEQYF. CDR3 in DNA: TGTGCCAGCAGCATAAATGAGGCGTACGAGCAGTACTTC.

This clone appeared once. The chain joins TRBV7-3 to TRBJ2-6; no clear D. Germline CDR1 reads SGHTA; CDR2 reads FQGTGA. The CDR3 contains 15 residues. V lost 2 bases to trimming and J lost 3 bases, with 8 bases between them. CDR3 DNA sequence: TGTGCCAGCAGCTTATTCCCTGATGGGGCCAACGTCCTGACTTTC. As protein: CASSLFPDGANVLTF. The complete variable domain, with remaining parts taken from reference TRBV7-3 and TRBJ2-6, reads GAGVSQTPSNKVTEKGKYVELRCDPISGHTALYWYRQSLGQGPEFLIYFQGTGAADDSGLPNDRFFAVRPEGSVSTLKIQRTERGDSAVYLCASSLFPDGANVLTFGAGSRLTVL.

The chain is built from TRBV10-1 and TRBJ2-1, with 9 bases that match TRBD2. V gave up 4 bases and J gave up 3 bases; unmatched junction bases: 4. The CDR3 contains 15 residues. Germline assignment: CDR1 WNHNN and CDR2 SYGVQD (reference sequence). CDR3 loop: CASSGKAGGYNEQFF. DNA for the CDR3: TGCGCCAGCAGTGGTAAAGCGGGGGGCTACAATGAGCAGTTCTTC.

The J gene is TRBJ1-1, the V gene TRBV18; TRBD1 matches 11 bases. The germline gives CDR1 KGHSH, CDR2 LQKENI. V lost 8 bases, J lost 5 bases, and 4 bases stayed unmatched. The CDR3 extends over 13 amino acids. The CDR3 protein is CASRGTGGTEAFF. The CDR3 nucleotides read TGTGCCAGCCGAGGGACAGGGGGAACTGAAGCTTTCTTT.

The chain is built from TRBV18 and TRBJ1-1, with 8 bases identical to TRBD1. V lost 0 bases and J lost 7; bases outside the gene matches: 10. The CDR3 sequence is 16 residues long. Germline assignment: CDR1 KGHSH and CDR2 LQKENI. The CDR3 DNA follows: TGTGCCAGCTCACCACCCCCACCGGACAGGGATGATGAAGCTTTCTTT. This encodes CASSPPPPDRDDEAFF.

The gene calls are TRBV6-5 and TRBJ2-7; 12 bases align to TRBD1. The CDR3 is 14 residues long. J was trimmed by 10 bases and V by 7 bases; bases with no gene match: 11. Germline lookup yields CDR1 MNHEY and CDR2 SVGAGI. In DNA, the CDR3 is TGTGCCAGCACTCACCCAGGGACAGGGGGCAATCAGTACTTC. It encodes CASTHPGTGGNQYF.

The rearrangement uses TRBV18 and TRBJ1-1; D is unresolved. Trimming removed 1 base from V and 4 bases from J, with 7 bases in between. The CDR3 spans 13 residues. Germline values: CDR1 KGHSH, CDR2 LQKENI. In nucleotides, the CDR3 is TGTGCCAGCTCACCACGAAGGGCCACTGAAGCTTTCTTT. Its protein is CASSPRRATEAFF. Complete variable domain (other parts from reference TRBV18 and TRBJ1-1): NAGVMQNPRHLVRRRGQEARLRCSPMKGHSHVYWYRQLPEEGLKFMVYLQKENIIDESGMPKERFSAEFPKEGPSILRIQQVVRGDSAAYFCASSPRRATEAFFGQGTRLTVV.

The chain joins TRBV12-5 to TRBJ2-2, with 7 bases fitting TRBD1. Germline values: CDR1 LGHNT, CDR2 FRNRAP. V lost 6 bases to trimming and J lost 1 base; unmatched junction nucleotides: 8. This CDR3 is 16 amino acids long. The CDR3, as DNA: TGTGCTAGTGGAGGATCCGGGACAGTGAACACCGGGGAGCTGTTTTTT. Translating it yields CASGGSGTVNTGELFF.